The entry below describes one T cell receptor (beta chain). Its antigen is currently not known. Within one base of it there is no much larger clone, and no base qualities were kept. This entry belongs to a study of T cell repertoires in cytomegalovirus infection (dated by TCRdb to between 2017 and 2020). Some background on the complete study: Peptide stimulations targeted recently identified HLA-C-restricted CMV epitopes, whose presentation resists viral immunomodulation, together with well-studied HLA-B-restricted epitopes. Because public TCR beta signatures pointed to carriage of CMV infection together with the matching HLA type, the HLA type of each donor mattered for the analysis. Overall results and qualifications from the work: In the ex vivo response, HLA-C-restricted CMV-specific TCR beta clonotypes were dominant, and in two of eight donors the single most frequent clonotype came from this HLA-C-restricted group. In both this cohort and an independent roughly 400-donor cohort, the cumulative frequency of public TCR beta family members distinguished carriers of CMV infection plus the relevant HLA type.

TCRdb shows the sequencer as Illumina HiSeq 1500. TCRdb reprocessed the public reads (quality trimming at Q25 with fastp, clone calling with MiXCR) and kept in-frame beta chains. Here each entry gathers all rows of one CDR3 protein and keeps the most common genes and DNA. A total of about 470,000 distinct CDR3 sequences appear in this sample, about 39% of them only once. The leading ten clones occupy roughly two fifths of the sample. This specimen's treatment or condition label, per the study, means: in vitro stimulation with specific CMV peptide epitopes to enrich CMV-specific T cells. In the germline V gene, CDR1 corresponds to MNHEY and CDR2 to SVGEGT. V loses 0 bases, J loses 6 bases, and the germline ends lie 3 bases apart. From cysteine to phenylalanine, the CDR3 is 11 amino acids long. Only the CDR3 DNA stays, 33 bases, in frame from base 1.

The sequence was collected from a human donor in good health (CMV status not recorded). Some clones in this sample may be carry-over from other donors' samples. The chain couples TRBV6-2 or TRBV6-3 to TRBJ2-7, with no confidently assigned D gene. Sequencing used cultured PBMCs, obtained from culture after CMV antigen stimulation. The base sequence is TGTGCCAGCAGTTACTCAGGCGAGCAGTACTTC. This gives the protein CASSYSGEQYF.